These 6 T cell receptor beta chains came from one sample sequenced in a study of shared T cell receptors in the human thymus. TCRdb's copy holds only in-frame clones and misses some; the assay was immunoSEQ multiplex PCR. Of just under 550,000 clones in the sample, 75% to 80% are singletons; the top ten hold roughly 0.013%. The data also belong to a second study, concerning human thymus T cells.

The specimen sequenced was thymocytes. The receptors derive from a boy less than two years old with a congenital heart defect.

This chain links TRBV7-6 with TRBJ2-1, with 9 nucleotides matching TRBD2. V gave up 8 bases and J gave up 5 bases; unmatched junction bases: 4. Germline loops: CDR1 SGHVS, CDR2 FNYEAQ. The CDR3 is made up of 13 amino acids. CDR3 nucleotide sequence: TGTGCCAGCGCCCGACTAGCGGACAATGAGCAGTTCTTC. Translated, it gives CASARLADNEQFF. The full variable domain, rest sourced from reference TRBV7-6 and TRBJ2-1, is GAGVSQSPRYKVTKRGQDVALRCDPISGHVSLYWYRQALGQGPEFLTYFNYEAQQDKSGLPNDRFSAERPEGSISTLTIQRTEQRDSAMYRCASARLADNEQFFGPGTRLTVL.

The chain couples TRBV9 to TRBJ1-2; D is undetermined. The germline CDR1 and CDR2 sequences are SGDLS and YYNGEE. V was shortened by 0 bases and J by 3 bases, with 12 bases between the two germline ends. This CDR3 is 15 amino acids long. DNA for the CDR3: TGTGCCAGCAGCGTAGCTACCGTCCTCGACTATGGCTACACCTTC. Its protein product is CASSVATVLDYGYTF.

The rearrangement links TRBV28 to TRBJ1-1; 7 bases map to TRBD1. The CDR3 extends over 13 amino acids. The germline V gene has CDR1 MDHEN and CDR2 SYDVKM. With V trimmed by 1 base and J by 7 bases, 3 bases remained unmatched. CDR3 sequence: CASSLLGDSEAFF. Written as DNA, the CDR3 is TGTGCCAGCAGTTTATTAGGGGACAGTGAAGCTTTCTTT.

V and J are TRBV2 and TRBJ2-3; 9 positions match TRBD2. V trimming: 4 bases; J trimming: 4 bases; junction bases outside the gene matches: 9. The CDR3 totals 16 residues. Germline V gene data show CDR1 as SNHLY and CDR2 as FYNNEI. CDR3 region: CASSGPLAGVPDTQYF. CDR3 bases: TGTGCCAGCAGTGGTCCCTTAGCGGGAGTCCCAGATACGCAGTATTTT.

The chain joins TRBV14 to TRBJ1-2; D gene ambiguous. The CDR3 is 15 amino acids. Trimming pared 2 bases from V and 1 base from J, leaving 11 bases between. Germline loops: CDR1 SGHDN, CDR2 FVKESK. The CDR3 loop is CASSQTRGFNYGYTF. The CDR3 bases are TGTGCCAGCAGCCAAACCCGGGGATTTAACTATGGCTACACCTTC.

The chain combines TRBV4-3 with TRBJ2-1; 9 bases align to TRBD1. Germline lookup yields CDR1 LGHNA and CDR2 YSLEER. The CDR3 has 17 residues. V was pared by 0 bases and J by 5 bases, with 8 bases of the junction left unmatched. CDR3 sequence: CASSQEYRTGEHNEQFF. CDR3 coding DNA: TGCGCCAGCAGCCAAGAATATAGGACAGGGGAGCACAATGAGCAGTTCTTC.